This T cell receptor beta chain was identified during a study of shared clonotypes between healthy human individuals. Every subset's genomic DNA went evenly onto several immunoSEQ plates. The data were produced by immunoSEQ multiplex PCR, yet TCRdb's version contains in-frame clones alone and is incomplete. The data contain about 2.4 million clones, 90% to 95% of them singletons. The study's findings and limits: Researchers found naive subsets generally carried larger estimated richness than memory subsets.

On this clone itself: Its antigen is currently unknown. Other DNA sequences from this sample encode an identical CDR3 as well.

Trimming left V 6 bases short and J 0 bases short, with 8 bases between. The CDR3 runs to 13 residues. From germline, CDR1 is MNHEY and CDR2 SVGAGI. The sequenced sample consisted of naive CD4+ T cells sorted from blood. As to subset: CD45RA+ positively selected. This TCR derives from a man between 18 and 35 years old in good health. The J gene is TRBJ1-1, the V gene TRBV6-5; possible D gene TRBD1, 5 bases. This chain's CDR3 is CASRRGLNTEAFF. Written as DNA, the CDR3 is TGTGCCAGCAGGCGGGGCTTGAACACTGAAGCTTTCTTT.